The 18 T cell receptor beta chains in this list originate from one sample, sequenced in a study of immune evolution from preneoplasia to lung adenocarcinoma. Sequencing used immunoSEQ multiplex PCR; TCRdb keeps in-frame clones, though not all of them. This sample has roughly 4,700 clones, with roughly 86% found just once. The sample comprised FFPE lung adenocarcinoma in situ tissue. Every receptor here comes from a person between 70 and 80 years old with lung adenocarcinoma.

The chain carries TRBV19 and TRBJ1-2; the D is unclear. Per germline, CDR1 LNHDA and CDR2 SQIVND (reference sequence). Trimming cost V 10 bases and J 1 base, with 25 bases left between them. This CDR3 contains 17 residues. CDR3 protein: CATAKNVESWVNYGYTF. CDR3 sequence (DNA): TGTGCCACCGCGAAGAACGTGGAGTCGTGGGTTAACTATGGCTACACCTTC.

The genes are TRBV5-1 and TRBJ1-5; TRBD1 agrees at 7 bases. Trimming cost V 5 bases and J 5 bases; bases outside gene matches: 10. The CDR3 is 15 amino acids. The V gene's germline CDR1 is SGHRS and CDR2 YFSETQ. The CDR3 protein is CASSFTGVRDQPQHF. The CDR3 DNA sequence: TGCGCCAGCAGTTTTACAGGGGTCCGAGATCAGCCCCAGCATTTT.

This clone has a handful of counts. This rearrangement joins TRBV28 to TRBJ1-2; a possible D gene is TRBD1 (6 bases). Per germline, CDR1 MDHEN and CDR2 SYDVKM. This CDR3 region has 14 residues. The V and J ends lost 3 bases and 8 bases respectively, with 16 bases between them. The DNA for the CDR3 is TGTGCCAGCAGTTTTCCGACCAGGGGTTACGGCTACACCTTC. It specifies CASSFPTRGYGYTF.

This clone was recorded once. CDR3 sequence reads: CASIRTSGGQEQYF. The CDR3 DNA reads as TGTGCCAGCATAAGGACTAGCGGCGGTCAGGAGCAGTACTTC. The rearrangement links TRBV6-6 to TRBJ2-7, with 10 bases matching TRBD2. The CDR3 consists of 14 residues. Germline CDR1 MNHNY, CDR2 SVGAGI (reference sequence). Losses at the gene ends were 7 bases for V and 7 bases for J; bases not matched to a gene: 10.

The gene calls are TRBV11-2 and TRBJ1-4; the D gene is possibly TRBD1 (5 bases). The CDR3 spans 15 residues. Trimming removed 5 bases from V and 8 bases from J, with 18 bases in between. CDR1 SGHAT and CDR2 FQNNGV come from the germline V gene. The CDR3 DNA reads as TGTGCCAGCAGCCTCCCGCGGGGGAGGGGCGAAAAACTGTTTTTT. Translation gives CASSLPRGRGEKLFF.

In DNA form, the CDR3 reads TGTGCCAGCAGCTTGGGTCCCGGGGAGCTGTTTTTT. Protein sequence: CASSLGPGELFF. This chain joins TRBV5-5 and TRBJ2-2; D gene uncertain. Per the germline V gene, CDR1 is SGHKS and CDR2 is YYEKEE (reference sequence). CDR3 size: 12 residues. V lost 0 bases and J lost 6, with 3 bases in between.

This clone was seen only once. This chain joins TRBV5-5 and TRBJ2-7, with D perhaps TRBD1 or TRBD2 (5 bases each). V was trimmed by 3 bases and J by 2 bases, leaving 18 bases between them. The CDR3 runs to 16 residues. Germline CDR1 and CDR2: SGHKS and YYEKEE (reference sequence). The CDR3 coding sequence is TGTGCCAGCAGCTCCTCAATGGGGCTCGGGGCCTACGAGCAGTACTTC. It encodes CASSSSMGLGAYEQYF.

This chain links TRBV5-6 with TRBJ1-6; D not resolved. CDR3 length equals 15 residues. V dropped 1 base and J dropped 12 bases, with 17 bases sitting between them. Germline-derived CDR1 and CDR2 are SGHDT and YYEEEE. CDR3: CASSLNWDAVEPLHF. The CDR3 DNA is TGTGCCAGCAGCTTGAATTGGGATGCGGTTGAACCCCTCCACTTT.

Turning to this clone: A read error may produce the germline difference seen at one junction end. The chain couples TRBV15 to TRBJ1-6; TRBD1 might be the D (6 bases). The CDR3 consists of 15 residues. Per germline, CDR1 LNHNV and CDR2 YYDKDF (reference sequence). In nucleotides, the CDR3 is TGTGCCATCAGCAAAAAGGGGGTACAGAATTCACCCCTCCACTTT. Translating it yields CAISKKGVQNSPLHF.

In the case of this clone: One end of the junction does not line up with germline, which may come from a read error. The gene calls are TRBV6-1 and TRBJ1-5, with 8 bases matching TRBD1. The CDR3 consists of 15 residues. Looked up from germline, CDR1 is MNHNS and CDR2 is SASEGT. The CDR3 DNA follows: TGTGCCAGCAGCGAAGGACAGGGACAGAATCAGCCCCAGCATTTT. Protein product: CASSEGQGQNQPQHF.

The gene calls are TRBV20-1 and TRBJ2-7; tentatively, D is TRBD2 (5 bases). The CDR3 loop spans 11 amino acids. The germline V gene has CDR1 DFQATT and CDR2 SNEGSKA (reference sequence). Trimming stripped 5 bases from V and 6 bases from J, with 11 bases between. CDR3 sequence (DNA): TGCAGTGCTTACGTCACTAGCGAGCAGTACTTC. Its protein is CSAYVTSEQYF.

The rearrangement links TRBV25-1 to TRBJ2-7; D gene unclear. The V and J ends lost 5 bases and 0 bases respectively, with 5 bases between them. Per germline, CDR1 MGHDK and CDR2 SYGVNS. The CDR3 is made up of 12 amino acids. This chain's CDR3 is CASSRNSYEQYF. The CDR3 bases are TGTGCCAGCAGTCGGAACTCCTACGAGCAGTACTTC.

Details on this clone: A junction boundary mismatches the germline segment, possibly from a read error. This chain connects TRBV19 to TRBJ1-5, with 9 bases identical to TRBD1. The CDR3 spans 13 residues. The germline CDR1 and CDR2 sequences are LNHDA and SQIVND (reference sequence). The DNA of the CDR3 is TGTGCCAGCCTTCGGGACAGGGACGGTCTTAAGTATTTT. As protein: CASLRDRDGLKYF. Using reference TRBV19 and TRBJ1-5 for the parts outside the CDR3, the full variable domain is DGGITQSPKYLFRKEGQNVTLSCEQNLNHDAMYWYRQDPGQGLRLIYYSQIVNDFQKGDIAEGYSVSREKKESFPLTVTSAQKNPTAFYLCASLRDRDGLKYFGDGTRLSIL.

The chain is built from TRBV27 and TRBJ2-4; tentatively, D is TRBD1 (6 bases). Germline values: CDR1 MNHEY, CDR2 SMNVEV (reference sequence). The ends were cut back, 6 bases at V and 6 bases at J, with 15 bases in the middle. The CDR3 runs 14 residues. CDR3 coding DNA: TGTGCCAGCAGCCTCGAACAGGGCTTAAACATTCAGTACTTC. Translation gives CASSLEQGLNIQYF.

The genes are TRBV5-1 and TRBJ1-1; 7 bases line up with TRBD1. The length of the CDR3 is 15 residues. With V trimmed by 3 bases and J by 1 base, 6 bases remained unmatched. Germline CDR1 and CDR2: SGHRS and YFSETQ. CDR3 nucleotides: TGCGCCAGCAGCTCGAGGGGACAGCAGAACACTGAAGCTTTCTTT. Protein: CASSSRGQQNTEAFF.

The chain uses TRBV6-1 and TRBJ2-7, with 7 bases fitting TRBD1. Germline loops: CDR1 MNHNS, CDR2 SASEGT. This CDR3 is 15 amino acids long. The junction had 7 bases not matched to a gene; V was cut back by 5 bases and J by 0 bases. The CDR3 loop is CASSTNDRASYEQYF. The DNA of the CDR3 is TGTGCCAGCAGTACCAACGACAGGGCCTCCTACGAGCAGTACTTC.

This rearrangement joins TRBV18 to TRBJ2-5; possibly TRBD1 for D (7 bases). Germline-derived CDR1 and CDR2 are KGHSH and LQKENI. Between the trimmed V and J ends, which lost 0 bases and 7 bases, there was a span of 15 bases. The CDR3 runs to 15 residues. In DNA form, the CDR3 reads TGTGCCAGCTCACCACCGCGGGACAGTATGGGGACCCAGTACTTC. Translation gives CASSPPRDSMGTQYF. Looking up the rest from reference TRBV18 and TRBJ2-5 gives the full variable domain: NAGVMQNPRHLVRRRGQEARLRCSPMKGHSHVYWYRQLPEEGLKFMVYLQKENIIDESGMPKERFSAEFPKEGPSILRIQQVVRGDSAAYFCASSPPRDSMGTQYFGPGTRLLVL.

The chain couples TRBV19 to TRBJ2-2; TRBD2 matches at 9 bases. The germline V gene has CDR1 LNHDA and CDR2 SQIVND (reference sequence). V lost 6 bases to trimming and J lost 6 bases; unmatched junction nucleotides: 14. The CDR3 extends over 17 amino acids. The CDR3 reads CASRDRLAGPVAGELFF. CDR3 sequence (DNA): TGTGCCAGTAGAGATCGGCTAGCGGGACCTGTCGCCGGGGAGCTGTTTTTT.